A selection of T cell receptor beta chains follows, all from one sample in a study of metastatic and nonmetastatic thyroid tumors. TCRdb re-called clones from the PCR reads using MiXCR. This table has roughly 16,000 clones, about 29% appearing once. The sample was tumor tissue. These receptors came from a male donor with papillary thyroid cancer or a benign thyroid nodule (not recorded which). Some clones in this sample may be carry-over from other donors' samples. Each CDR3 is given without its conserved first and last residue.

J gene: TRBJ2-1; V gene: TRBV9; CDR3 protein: ASSVEDRANEQF
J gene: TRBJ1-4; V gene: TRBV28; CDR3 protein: ASSSDRAGHSNEKLF
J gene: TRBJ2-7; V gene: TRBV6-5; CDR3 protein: ASSYQRTGKGSYEQY
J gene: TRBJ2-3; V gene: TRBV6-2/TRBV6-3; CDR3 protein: ASSGLAASDTQY
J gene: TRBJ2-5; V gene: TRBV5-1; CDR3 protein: ASSLAGGPQETQY
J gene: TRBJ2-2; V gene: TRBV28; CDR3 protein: ASSPGARGTGELF
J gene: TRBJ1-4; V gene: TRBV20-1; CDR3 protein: SATPSGRAKLF
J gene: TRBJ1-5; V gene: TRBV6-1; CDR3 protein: ASSDDSNQPQH
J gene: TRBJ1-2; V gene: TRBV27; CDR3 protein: ASSLLARGREYGYT
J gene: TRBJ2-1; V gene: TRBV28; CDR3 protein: ASEGAGSWNEQF
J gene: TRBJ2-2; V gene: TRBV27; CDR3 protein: ASRTGTGNTGELF
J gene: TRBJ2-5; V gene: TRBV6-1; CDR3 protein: ASSFAEARETQY
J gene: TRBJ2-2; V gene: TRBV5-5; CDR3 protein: ASSRQGWAGELF
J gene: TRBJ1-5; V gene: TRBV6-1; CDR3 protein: ASSEGETQPQH
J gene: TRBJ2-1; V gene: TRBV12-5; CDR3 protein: ASGFPTEQF
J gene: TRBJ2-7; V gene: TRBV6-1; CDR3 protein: ASRLGTTYEQY
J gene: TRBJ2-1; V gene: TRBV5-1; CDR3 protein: ARGSPAGERHEQF
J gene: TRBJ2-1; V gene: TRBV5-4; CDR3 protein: ASSFSIGPQAEF
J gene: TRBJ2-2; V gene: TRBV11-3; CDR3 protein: ASSSTGAGGVELF
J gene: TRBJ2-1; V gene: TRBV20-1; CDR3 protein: SARDQSGSWDNEQF
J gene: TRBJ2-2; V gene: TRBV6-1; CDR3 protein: ASSESGLAGIDTGELF
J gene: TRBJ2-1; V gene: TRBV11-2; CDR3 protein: ASSLGLNEQF
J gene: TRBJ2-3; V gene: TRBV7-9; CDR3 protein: ASSLPSDGRDTQY
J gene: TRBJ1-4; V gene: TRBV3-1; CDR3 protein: ASSQDGTGGNEKLF
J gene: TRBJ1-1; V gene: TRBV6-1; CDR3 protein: ASSQTQGEAF
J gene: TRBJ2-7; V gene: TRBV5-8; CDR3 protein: ASSFLWDLGYEQY
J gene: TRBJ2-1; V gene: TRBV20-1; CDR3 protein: SAPPPTHEQF
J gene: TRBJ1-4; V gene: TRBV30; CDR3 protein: AWSTCATNEKLF
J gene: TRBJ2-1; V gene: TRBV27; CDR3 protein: ASSLTIGRAYNEHF
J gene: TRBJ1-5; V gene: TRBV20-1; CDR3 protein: SAQGGNQPQH
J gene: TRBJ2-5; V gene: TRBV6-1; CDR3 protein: ASSEQWGTGHDTQY
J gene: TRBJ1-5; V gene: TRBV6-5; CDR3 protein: ASSYEEQPQH
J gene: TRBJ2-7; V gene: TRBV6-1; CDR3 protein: ASSEFWDGSYEQY
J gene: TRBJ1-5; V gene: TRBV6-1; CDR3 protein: ASTLQYGQPQH
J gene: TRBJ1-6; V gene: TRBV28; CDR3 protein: ASKAAVNSPLH
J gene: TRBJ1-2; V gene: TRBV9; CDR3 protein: ASSVTGNYGYT
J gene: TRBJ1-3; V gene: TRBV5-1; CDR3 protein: ASSLGGGARNTIY
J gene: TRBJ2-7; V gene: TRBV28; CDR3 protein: ASSLGTAGEQY
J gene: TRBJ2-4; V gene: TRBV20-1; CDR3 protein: SAMSGGNAKNIQY
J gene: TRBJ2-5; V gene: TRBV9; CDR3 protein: ASSVDPSKGWETQY
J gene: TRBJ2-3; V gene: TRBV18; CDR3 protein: ASSEGWRGRTDTQY
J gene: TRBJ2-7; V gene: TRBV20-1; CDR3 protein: SARDPGTGLDYEQY
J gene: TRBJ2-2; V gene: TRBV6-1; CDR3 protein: ASRVWTSVPGELF
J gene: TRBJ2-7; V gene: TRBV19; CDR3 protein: ASSIRGEGTYEQY
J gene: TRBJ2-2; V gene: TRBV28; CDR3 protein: ASSHRGSTGELF
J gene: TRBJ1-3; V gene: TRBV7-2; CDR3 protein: ASSLDGAGNTIY
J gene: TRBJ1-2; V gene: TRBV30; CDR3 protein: AWRNPGYEVNGYT
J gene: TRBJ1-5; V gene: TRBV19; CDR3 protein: ASRMGTNSNQPQH
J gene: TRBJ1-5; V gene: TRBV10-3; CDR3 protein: AISDRVNQPQH
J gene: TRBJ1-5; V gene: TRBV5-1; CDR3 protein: ASSLGTGYQPQH
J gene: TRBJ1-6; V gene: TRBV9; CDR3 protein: ASTAGLLPSPLH
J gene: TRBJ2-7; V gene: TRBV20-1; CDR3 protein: SARRTGGGGEQY
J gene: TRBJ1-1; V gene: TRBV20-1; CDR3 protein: SARWGLDTEAF
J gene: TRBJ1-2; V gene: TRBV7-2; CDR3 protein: ASSLGQGAYGYT